These T cell receptor beta chains were read from a single sample in a study of blood T cell repertoires in COVID-19. Sequencing was performed with immunoSEQ multiplex PCR; in TCRdb, only in-frame clones are kept and a portion is missing. Altogether 150,000 to 200,000 clones are present, approximately 85% being singletons, with the ten largest covering roughly 1.1%. Sequencing was carried out using peripheral blood. The receptors here all came from a man aged 55 to 69 who had recovered from COVID-19. The CDR3 runs from the conserved cysteine through the conserved F or W. D genes are given only for firm matches.

TRBV18	TRBD1	TRBJ2-6	CASSAGGTGANVPTF	TGTGCCAGCTCTGCAGGGGGTACCGGGGCCAACGTCCCGACTTTC
TRBV5-4	-	TRBJ2-1	CASSMFRQALEQFF	TGTGCCAGCAGCATGTTCAGACAGGCACTTGAGCAGTTCTTC
TRBV10-2	-	TRBJ2-5	CASSESGETQYF	TGCGCCAGCAGTGAGTCCGGAGAGACCCAGTACTTC
TRBV6-6	-	TRBJ1-6	CASRPTQDSGALHF	TGTGCCAGCAGACCCACCCAGGACAGTGGGGCCCTCCACTTT
TRBV6-2/TRBV6-3	-	TRBJ1-5	CASSWLGGDQPQHF	TGTGCCAGCAGTTGGCTGGGGGGGGATCAGCCCCAGCATTTT
TRBV6-2/TRBV6-3	-	TRBJ1-2	CASSSQGTLNYGYTF	TGTGCCAGCAGCTCGCAGGGGACCCTTAACTATGGCTACACCTTC
TRBV5-1	-	TRBJ1-2	CASSLRQGWGYTF	TGCGCCAGCAGCTTGAGGCAGGGTTGGGGCTACACCTTC
TRBV7-2	-	TRBJ2-1	CASSPGRSSYNEQFF	TGTGCCAGCAGCCCGGGAAGGAGCTCCTACAATGAGCAGTTCTTC
TRBV27	TRBD1	TRBJ1-2	CASARQGANYGYTF	TGTGCCAGCGCCCGACAGGGAGCTAACTATGGCTACACCTTC
TRBV11-2	TRBD1	TRBJ1-4	CASSQGQTNEKLFF	TGTGCCAGCAGCCAGGGACAGACTAATGAAAAACTGTTTTTT